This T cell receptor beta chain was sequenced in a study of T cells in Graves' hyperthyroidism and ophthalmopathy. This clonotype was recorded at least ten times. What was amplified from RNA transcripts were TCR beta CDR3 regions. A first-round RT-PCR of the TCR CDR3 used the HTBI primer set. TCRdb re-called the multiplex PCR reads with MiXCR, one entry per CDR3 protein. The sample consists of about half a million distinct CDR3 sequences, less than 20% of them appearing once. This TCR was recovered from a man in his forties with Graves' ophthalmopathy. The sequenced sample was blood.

For the CDR3, the DNA is TGTGCCTGGAGATATGGCAAAACAGGGGGGTTGACAGATACGCAGTATTTT. It is translated as CAWRYGKTGGLTDTQYF. J is TRBJ2-3 and V is TRBV30, with TRBD1 matching over 8 bases. The V segment lost 3 bases and the J segment 3 bases; nucleotides outside the gene matches: 14. Germline V lookup: CDR1 GTSNPN, CDR2 SVGIG (reference sequence). The CDR3 consists of 17 residues. The variable domain in full, with the rest retrieved from reference TRBV30 and TRBJ2-3, is SQTIHQWPATLVQPVGSPLSLECTVEGTSNPNLYWYRQAAGRGLQLLFYSVGIGQISSEVPQNLSASRPQDRQFILSSKKLLLSDSGFYLCAWRYGKTGGLTDTQYFGPGTRLTVL.